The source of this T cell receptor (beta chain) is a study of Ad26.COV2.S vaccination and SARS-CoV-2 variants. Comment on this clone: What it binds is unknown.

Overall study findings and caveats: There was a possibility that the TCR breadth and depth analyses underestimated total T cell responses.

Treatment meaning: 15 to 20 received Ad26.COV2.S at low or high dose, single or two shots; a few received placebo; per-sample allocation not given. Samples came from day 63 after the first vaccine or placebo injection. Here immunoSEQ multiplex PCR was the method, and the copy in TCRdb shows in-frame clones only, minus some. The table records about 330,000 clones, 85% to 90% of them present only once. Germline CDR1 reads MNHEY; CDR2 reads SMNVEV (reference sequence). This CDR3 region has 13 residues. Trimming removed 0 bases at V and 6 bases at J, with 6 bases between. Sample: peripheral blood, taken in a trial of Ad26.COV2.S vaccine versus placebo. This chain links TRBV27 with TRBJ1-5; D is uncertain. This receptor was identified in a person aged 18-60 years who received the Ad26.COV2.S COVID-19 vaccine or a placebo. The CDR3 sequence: CASSLSNLQPQHF. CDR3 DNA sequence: TGTGCCAGCAGTTTATCGAATCTTCAGCCCCAGCATTTT.